This T cell receptor beta chain originates from a study of control samples from healthy donors and cancer patients. The length of the CDR3 is 14 residues. CDR1 is MGHRA, CDR2 YSYEKL, per germline. Trimming removed 4 bases at V and 7 bases at J, with 17 bases between. Data came from immunoSEQ multiplex PCR; TCRdb stores just in-frame clones and leaves some out. Among 85,000 to 100,000 clones, 90% to 95% were seen once, and the ten largest hold 8%. This clonotype was sampled from a man younger than 30 in good health. The chain couples TRBV4-1 to TRBJ2-7; either TRBD1 or TRBD2 may supply D (5 bases each). The source material was blood. CDR3 sequence reads: CASSPRDLEGEQYF. The CDR3 DNA is TGCGCCAGCAGCCCCCGGGACCTCGAGGGGGAGCAGTACTTC.